This T cell receptor (beta chain) appears in the sequencing data of a study of blood T cell repertoires in COVID-19 (dated by TCRdb to about 2020). Study-wide context: ImmuneRACE Cohort 3 recovered participants were defined by two consecutive negative NP/OP PCR tests, healthcare professional clearance, or symptom resolution. The prospective study material was composed of cDNA or gDNA derived from T cells, B-cell-depleted T cells, or PBMCs. Samples covering the acute and convalescent phases of COVID-19 were provided by collaborators in the United States, Italy and Spain. The sample metadata nearly always contained a de-identified subject ID, COVID-19 status, age in years and sex. Deeply sampled blood TCRbeta repertoires from subjects exposed to, actively infected with, or recovered from COVID-19 were included in the dataset. Where available, HLA class I and class II types were obtained from metadata supplied by the sample provider rather than from assay-based typing. The samples were drawn from two sources: the first 160 participants of the ongoing ImmuneRACE study, and 1,000 to 1,500 subjects contributed by 6 global collaborators. A freely available public database, intended as a resource for researchers studying the immune response to SARS-CoV-2, is where the repertoires were released. Beyond this particular receptor, the publication reports: How much clinical and demographic metadata was included differed by source and by participant, and the metadata was provided uncurated.

Participants in the prospective study were enrolled through a virtual design, were aged roughly 18 to 95 years, and lived in approximately 24 United States geographic areas. In the prospective study, participants were assigned to cohorts based on the clinical history participants reported in a screening survey and a study questionnaire. In the prospective study, mobile phlebotomists collected whole blood, serum and a nasopharyngeal or oropharyngeal swab from each participant. Prospective study participants could optionally give additional blood draws and questionnaires over an approximately 2-month period. Prospective study blood samples were shipped either frozen or at room temperature before DNA extraction. TCRbeta CDR3 regions were amplified from genomic DNA by means of the immunoSEQ Assay, a bias-controlled multiplex PCR. The study's own analysis went as follows. Nucleated cell counts per sample were estimated from amplification of reference gene primers within the assay. To quantify the absolute abundance of each unique TCRbeta CDR3 rearrangement, sequence reads were collapsed and filtered. For each sample, productive Simpson clonality was calculated as the square root of Simpson's diversity index across productive rearrangements. TCRdb took over this immuneACCESS table, retaining in-frame rearrangements with V and J assigned. Such tables are incomplete; in checked studies, under half of the missing clones stem from an unresolved V gene, and the remainder is unexplained. The V and J calls and clone size were taken over from that table, and D and trimming were inferred from the DNA. The sample data list about 210,000 clones, and approximately 90% of these were observed just once. The top ten clonotypes cover roughly 25% of the sample.

On this clone: The target of this receptor is not known. Base qualities are missing; no much larger clone stands one base away.

Sequencing was done on a sample of PBMCs or T cells enriched from blood (not recorded which). This TCR derives from a woman aged 40 to 50 in a cohort exposed to, infected with or recovered from COVID-19 (not recorded which).

This receptor has the CDR3 CASSLSHRSILFYGYTF. The nucleotide sequence reads as follows: TGTGCCAGCAGTTTATCTCACAGGTCTATACTTTTCTATGGCTACACCTTC. The chain uses TRBV27 and TRBJ1-2; TRBD1 is a weak D gene call, 5 bases matching. V was cut back by 0 bases and J by 4 bases, leaving a gap of 18 bases between them. The CDR3 holds 17 amino acids from the cysteine to the phenylalanine. Left in the record is the CDR3 DNA by itself, 51 bases read in frame from the first base. As encoded in the germline V gene (reference sequence), CDR1 is MNHEY while CDR2 is SMNVEV.